This TCR beta chain was found in a study of human T cells and chemical hapten exposure. The study's findings and limits: There were significantly more large CDR3 similarity clusters among expanded TCRs than among controls.

MiXCR, run by TCRdb on the RACE reads, gives a single entry per CDR3 protein. The sample lists roughly 30,000 distinct CDR3 sequences; 8% to 10% were seen once. In its sample, this clonotype was seen a few times. Its antigen is not identified. The time point is: patch test 2, 6 weeks after DPC sensitization. Treatment meaning: therapeutic diphenylcyclopropenone sensitization with weekly scalp DPC. Those who donated were patients with alopecia, 18 to 70 years of age, and suitable for DPC. With V trimmed by 3 bases and J by 4 bases, 8 bases remained unmatched. The CDR3 runs to 15 residues. Germline V gives CDR1 MNHNS, CDR2 SASEGT.

The origin of this receptor is a man aged 25-45 years with alopecia areata. Some clones in this sample may be carry-over from other donors' samples. The J gene is TRBJ1-2, the V gene TRBV6-1; 7 nucleotides align to TRBD1. This material consisted of whole blood, taken in connection with sensitization to the hapten diphenylcyclopropenone (DPC). The CDR3, as DNA: TGTGCCAGCAGTGATCAGGGGGGGCTTGGCTATGGCTACACCTTC. The encoded protein is CASSDQGGLGYGYTF.